The 9 T cell receptor beta chains in this list originate from one sample, sequenced in a study of identical twins. From the 5' RACE reads, TCRdb called clonotypes with MiXCR, one entry per CDR3 protein. The table shows around 490,000 distinct CDR3 sequences, with around an eighth occurring only once. These data were also filed under a second study, of yellow fever vaccine responses in identical twins.

The sequenced sample was CD4+ T cells sorted from blood. Receptor source: a woman younger than 35 in good health.

The CDR3 DNA follows: TGCAGTGCTAGAAGACTAGCGGGGGGGAGCACAGATACGCAGTATTTT. Translation: CSARRLAGGSTDTQYF. The gene calls are TRBV20-1 and TRBJ2-3, with 14 nucleotides matching TRBD2. V dropped 2 bases and J dropped 0; count of bases not matched to a gene: 1. In germline, CDR1 is DFQATT, CDR2 SNEGSKA (reference sequence). This CDR3 is 16 amino acids long.

This clonotype has more than one count but fewer than ten. The rearrangement uses TRBV7-8 and TRBJ2-7, with TRBD2 identical over 8 bases. The germline V gene encodes CDR1 SGHVS and CDR2 FQNEAQ. CDR3 length: 15 amino acids. After removal of 5 bases from V and 3 bases from J, the junction contained 9 bases not matched to a gene. The CDR3 region has the DNA TGTGCCAGCAGCATGAAAGCGGGAGAAGTCTACGAGCAGTACTTC. The encoded protein is CASSMKAGEVYEQYF.

This clonotype was found a few times. The CDR3 spells CSVLAGLFADTQYF. The CDR3 coding sequence is TGCAGTGTCCTAGCGGGCCTTTTCGCAGATACGCAGTATTTT. The chain couples TRBV20-1 to TRBJ2-3; 8 bases match TRBD2. Per germline, CDR1 DFQATT and CDR2 SNEGSKA (reference sequence). J was trimmed by 4 bases and V by 7 bases; bases with no gene match: 10. The CDR3 contains 14 residues.

This clonotype has more than one count but fewer than ten. This chain connects TRBV5-1 to TRBJ2-3; 13 bases are shared with TRBD2. Germline V lookup: CDR1 SGHRS, CDR2 YFSETQ. The trim removed 4 bases at V and 2 bases at J, leaving 7 bases unmatched. This CDR3 contains 17 residues. CDR3 in amino acids: CASSPRTSGGLTDTQYF. CDR3 DNA sequence: TGCGCCAGCAGCCCGCGGACTAGCGGGGGCCTCACAGATACGCAGTATTTT.

This clonotype was observed a handful of times. This chain joins TRBV24-1 and TRBJ2-7, with 8 bases that match TRBD1. The junction had 8 bases not matched to a gene; V was cut back by 7 bases and J by 4 bases. CDR3 length: 14 amino acids. Germline V gives CDR1 KGHDR, CDR2 SFDVKD. The CDR3 spells CATRWTGFGYEQYF. As DNA, the CDR3 is TGTGCCACCAGATGGACAGGGTTTGGATACGAGCAGTACTTC.

This clonotype has a handful of counts. The rearrangement uses TRBV12-3 or TRBV12-4 and TRBJ2-3; 7 nucleotides line up with TRBD2. The length of the CDR3 is 15 residues. J was trimmed by 4 bases and V by 3 bases; bases with no gene match: 7. The CDR3 spells CASSFLSGGSDTQYF. The DNA of the CDR3 is TGTGCCAGCAGTTTTCTATCGGGGGGATCAGATACGCAGTATTTT.

This chain uses TRBV28 with TRBJ2-1; 14 positions match TRBD2. V was clipped by 5 bases and J by 8 bases; unmatched bases: 5. Germline V gene lookup returns CDR1 MDHEN and CDR2 SYDVKM. The CDR3 has 15 residues. The CDR3: CASSMTSGRVDEQFF. Here the CDR3 DNA reads TGTGCCAGCAGTATGACTAGCGGGAGGGTAGATGAGCAGTTCTTC.

This clonotype was seen at least ten times. The chain carries TRBV7-2 and TRBJ1-1; D call uncertain. V lost 0 bases to trimming and J lost 1 base, with 12 bases between them. Germline V gene lookup returns CDR1 SGHTA and CDR2 FQGNSA. The CDR3 spans 16 residues. CDR3 sequence: CASSLAFGMGNTEAFF. The DNA of the CDR3 is TGTGCCAGCAGCTTAGCGTTCGGGATGGGGAACACTGAAGCTTTCTTT. Full variable domain (outside the CDR3, taken from reference TRBV7-2 and TRBJ1-1): GAGVSQSPSNKVTEKGKDVELRCDPISGHTALYWYRQSLGQGLEFLIYFQGNSAPDKSGLPSDRFSAERTGGSVSTLTIQRTQQEDSAVYLCASSLAFGMGNTEAFFGQGTRLTVV.

This clonotype came up many times. The chain has TRBV7-2 and TRBJ2-3; D may be TRBD1 or TRBD2 (5 bases each). The V gene's germline CDR1 is SGHTA and CDR2 FQGNSA. This CDR3 has 15 amino acids. Trimming pared 4 bases from V and 5 bases from J, leaving 16 bases between. The CDR3: CASSSGTVLGDTQYF. CDR3 DNA: TGTGCCAGCAGCTCCGGGACGGTTCTTGGAGATACGCAGTATTTT.